Below are 4 T cell receptor beta chains sequenced from a single sample in a study of blood T cell repertoires in COVID-19. Repertoires were generated with immunoSEQ multiplex PCR, while TCRdb's copy carries only in-frame clones and drops some. The top ten clones hold around 1.5% of a sample with about 200,000 clones, around nine tenths of them seen once. Specimen: peripheral blood. The receptors derive from a man aged 18 to 29 with active or convalescent COVID-19.

The chain couples TRBV10-3 to TRBJ2-1, with 9 bases matching TRBD2. This CDR3 is 14 amino acids long. After removal of 3 bases from V and 7 bases from J, the junction contained 4 bases not matched to a gene. Germline V gene sequence: CDR1 ENHRY, CDR2 SYGVKD. DNA for the CDR3: TGTGCCATCAGTGACTCTAGCGGGGTAAATGAGCAGTTCTTC. Protein: CAISDSSGVNEQFF.

In this sample, this clone turned up once. The chain recombines TRBV4-2 with TRBJ2-1; 7 bases are shared with TRBD2. The CDR3 has 16 amino acids. Germline CDR1 and CDR2: LGHNA and YNFKEQ. The J segment lost 3 bases and the V segment lost 4 bases, leaving 9 bases of the junction unmatched. The CDR3 spells CASSPTVRDYYNEQFF. CDR3 DNA: TGTGCCAGCAGCCCTACCGTCCGGGACTACTACAATGAGCAGTTCTTC.

This clone was recorded once. The gene calls are TRBV24-1 and TRBJ2-5, with D tentatively TRBD2 (6 bases). Trimming left V 1 base short and J 5 bases short, with 7 bases between. The length of the CDR3 is 13 residues. Germline lookup yields CDR1 KGHDR and CDR2 SFDVKD. The CDR3, as DNA: TGTGCCACCAGTGATTTACGGGGGGAGACCCAGTACTTC. Its protein is CATSDLRGETQYF.

This chain connects TRBV2 to TRBJ1-3; no reliable D call. CDR1 is SNHLY, CDR2 FYNNEI, per germline. This CDR3 comprises 14 residues. Trimming removed 4 bases from V and 2 bases from J, with 9 bases in between. The CDR3 is CASSGIAPGNTIYF. The DNA of the CDR3 is TGTGCCAGCAGTGGGATAGCCCCTGGAAACACCATATATTTT.